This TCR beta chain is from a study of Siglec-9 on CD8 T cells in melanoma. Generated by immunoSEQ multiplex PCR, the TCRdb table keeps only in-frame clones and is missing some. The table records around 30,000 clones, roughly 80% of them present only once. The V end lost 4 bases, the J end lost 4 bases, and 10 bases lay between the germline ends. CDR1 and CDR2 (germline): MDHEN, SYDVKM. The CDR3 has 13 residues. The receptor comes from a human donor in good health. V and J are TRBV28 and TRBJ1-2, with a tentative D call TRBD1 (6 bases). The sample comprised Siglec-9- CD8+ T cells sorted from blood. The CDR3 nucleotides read TGTGCCAGCAGTTCCAGGGGACCCTATGGCTACACCTTC. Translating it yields CASSSRGPYGYTF.